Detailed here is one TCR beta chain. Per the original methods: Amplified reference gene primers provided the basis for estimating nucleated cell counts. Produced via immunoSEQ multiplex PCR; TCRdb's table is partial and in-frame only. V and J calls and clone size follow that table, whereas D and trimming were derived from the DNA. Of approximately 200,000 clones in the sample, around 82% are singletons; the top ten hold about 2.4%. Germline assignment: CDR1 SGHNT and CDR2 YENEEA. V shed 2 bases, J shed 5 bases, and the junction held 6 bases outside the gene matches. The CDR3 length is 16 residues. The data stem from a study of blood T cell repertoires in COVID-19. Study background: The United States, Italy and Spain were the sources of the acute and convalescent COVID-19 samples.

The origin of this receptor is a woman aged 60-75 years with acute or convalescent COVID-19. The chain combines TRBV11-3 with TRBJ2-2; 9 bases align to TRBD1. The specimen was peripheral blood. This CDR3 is CASSLPSGQGTGELFF. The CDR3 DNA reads TGTGCCAGCAGCTTACCTTCGGGACAGGGAACCGGGGAGCTGTTTTTT.